This TCR beta chain was identified in a study of early T cells in non-severe SARS-CoV-2 infection. Study as a whole: Alpha and beta chains were unpaired, from unsorted whole-blood bulk RNA.

CDR1 and CDR2 from the germline V gene are GTSNPN and SVGIG (reference sequence). V dropped 0 bases and J dropped 8 bases, with 11 bases sitting between them. The CDR3 is 13 amino acids. Individual cDNA molecules received unique molecular identifiers. From the 5' RACE reads, TCRdb called clonotypes with MiXCR, one entry per CDR3 protein. The table lists 70,000 or so distinct CDR3 sequences, about 4.9% of them singletons, with roughly 3.7% in the top ten. The table lists this clonotype with many counts. The sequencing used whole blood, collected at baseline. The rearrangement uses TRBV30 and TRBJ2-1; D perhaps matches TRBD1 (6 bases). The sequence came from an adult who was a healthcare worker with PCR-confirmed SARS-CoV-2 infection or an uninfected control (not recorded which). The donor label of this sample is uncertain. The CDR3 coding sequence is TGTGCCTGGAGTGTACAGGGCTTGGATGAGCAGTTCTTC. Protein product: CAWSVQGLDEQFF.